A selection of T cell receptor beta chains follows, all from one sample in a study of beta chain features in type 1 diabetes. Produced via immunoSEQ multiplex PCR; TCRdb's table is partial and in-frame only. Here the sample spans hundreds of thousands of clones, roughly 12% being singletons. The sample consisted of naive CD4+ T cells from blood. The receptor source for this set is a young man in good health. CDR3s include the opening cysteine and the closing phenylalanine or tryptophan. A D gene is named only where the DNA matches it firmly. Part of the rows lack a size; the others show once, few, many or a class for expanded clones.

d_call clone_size j_call cdr3_length v_call cdr3_aa cdr3_nt
TRBD2 - TRBJ2-5 17 TRBV7-2 CASSSGLAGGPILAQYF TGTGCCAGCAGCTCGGGACTAGCGGGGGGGCCTATATTGGCCCAGTACTTC
TRBD1 few TRBJ2-2 15 TRBV30 CAWNPGGEFTGELFF TGTGCCTGGAATCCAGGGGGCGAGTTCACCGGGGAGCTGTTTTTT
TRBD2 few TRBJ2-2 16 TRBV5-1 CASSLVAGGPTGELFF TGCGCCAGCAGCTTGGTTGCGGGGGGGCCCACCGGGGAGCTGTTTTTT
- - TRBJ1-3 16 TRBV4-2 CASSQDLSLSGNTIYF TGTGCCAGCAGCCAAGATCTTAGCTTATCTGGAAACACCATATATTTT
TRBD1 - TRBJ1-4 15 TRBV30 CAWTKGTGANEKLFF TGTGCCTGGACAAAGGGGACAGGGGCTAATGAAAAACTGTTTTTT
- - TRBJ2-5 15 TRBV7-2 CASSPLGDKWETQYF TGTGCCAGCAGCCCCTTGGGGGACAAATGGGAGACCCAGTACTTC
TRBD2 few TRBJ2-2 16 TRBV30 CAWSVRRGGNTGELFF TGTGCCTGGAGTGTAAGGCGGGGGGGGAACACCGGGGAGCTGTTTTTT
TRBD2 few TRBJ2-3 14 TRBV9 CASSGGGFTDTQYF TGTGCCAGCAGCGGGGGGGGGTTCACAGATACGCAGTATTTT
TRBD2 few TRBJ2-7 15 TRBV7-6 CASSNSGGRWDEQYF TGTGCCAGCAGCAATTCGGGGGGGCGGTGGGACGAGCAGTACTTC
TRBD1 - TRBJ2-7 15 TRBV7-9 CASSFTPKDRQEQYF TGTGCCAGCAGCTTCACTCCTAAGGACAGGCAGGAGCAGTACTTC
- - TRBJ2-2 16 TRBV9 CASSVDPRPDTGELFF TGTGCCAGCAGCGTAGATCCTAGACCGGACACCGGGGAGCTGTTTTTT
TRBD2 once TRBJ2-5 15 TRBV11-2 CASSLEGRALETQYF TGTGCCAGCAGCTTAGAGGGGAGGGCCTTAGAGACCCAGTACTTC
- few TRBJ2-3 13 TRBV28 CASSNYLSSSQYF TGTGCCAGCAGTAACTACCTTTCGTCCTCCCAGTATTTT
TRBD1 - TRBJ2-3 15 TRBV5-6 CASSAGTGTTDTQYF TGTGCCAGCAGCGCAGGGACAGGGACCACAGATACGCAGTATTTT
- - TRBJ2-1 18 TRBV4-2 CASSRNPGGASDSNEQFF TGTGCCAGCAGCCGAAATCCTGGCGGCGCTAGCGACTCCAATGAGCAGTTCTTC
- - TRBJ2-3 15 TRBV15 CATSGGTEPRDTQYF TGTGCCACCAGCGGCGGGACAGAACCTCGAGATACGCAGTATTTT
TRBD1 few TRBJ1-5 18 TRBV7-8 CASSPMRTGARSNQPQHF TGTGCCAGCAGCCCGATGCGGACAGGGGCGCGAAGCAATCAGCCCCAGCATTTT
- - TRBJ1-2 11 TRBV28 CASRAYYGYTF TGTGCCAGCAGGGCCTACTATGGCTACACCTTC
- few TRBJ1-1 15 TRBV4-3 CASSQVGRLNTEAFF TGCGCCAGCAGCCAAGTGGGGCGGCTGAACACTGAAGCTTTCTTT
TRBD2 - TRBJ2-7 17 TRBV27 CASSPGLAGFVPYEQYF TGTGCCAGCAGTCCAGGACTAGCGGGTTTCGTCCCCTACGAGCAGTACTTC
TRBD2 - TRBJ2-5 13 TRBV7-2 CASSLGGGETQYF TGTGCCAGCAGCTTAGGGGGGGGAGAGACCCAGTACTTC
- few TRBJ2-1 17 TRBV7-9 CASSPNQGIMSYNEQFF TGTGCCAGCAGCCCCAATCAGGGAATAATGTCCTACAATGAGCAGTTCTTC
TRBD2 - TRBJ2-1 15 TRBV9 CASSVGTSANNEQFF TGTGCCAGCAGCGTCGGGACTAGCGCAAACAATGAGCAGTTCTTC
- few TRBJ1-2 12 TRBV30 CAWTQGAYGYTF TGTGCCTGGACCCAAGGGGCCTATGGCTACACCTTC
- - TRBJ1-3 15 TRBV6-1 CASSEALGAGNTIYF TGTGCCAGCAGTGAAGCGCTTGGAGCCGGAAACACCATATATTTT
- - TRBJ2-7 13 TRBV30 CAGARGISYEQYF TGTGCCGGGGCAAGGGGGATATCCTACGAGCAGTACTTC
TRBD1 few TRBJ1-2 14 TRBV30 CAWKPADRVDGYTF TGTGCCTGGAAGCCCGCCGACAGGGTCGATGGCTACACCTTC
TRBD2 - TRBJ2-1 16 TRBV11-2 CASSFILAGGLNEQFF TGTGCCAGCAGCTTCATCCTAGCGGGGGGTCTCAATGAGCAGTTCTTC